This TCR beta chain emerged from a study of T cell responses to AZD1222 COVID-19 vaccine. Study overall: Doses given second, at about 4 or about 12 weeks, were pooled. General study results and limits: The span of vaccine-associated CD4 TCRs extended across spike, with dominance at 160-218 and 743-854. Reportedly, close to half of spike-specific TCRs are directed against unmutated variant regions.

A remark on this clone: Antigen: not known.

Using immunoSEQ multiplex PCR, the repertoire was profiled, and TCRdb retains in-frame clones only, with some absent. The data hold approximately 100,000 clones, with about 87% observed a single time. Germline loops: CDR1 DFQATT, CDR2 SNEGSKA (reference sequence). The CDR3 runs 14 residues. Trimming removed 3 bases at V and 5 bases at J, with 14 bases between. This chain links TRBV20-1 with TRBJ1-5; tentative D call: TRBD1 (5 bases). Sequencing was performed on peripheral blood, taken on day 0 of AZD1222 vaccination. The sequence derives from an adult in good health. The CDR3 DNA follows: TGCAGTGCTAGTCGTTCGGGGACTTATCAGCCCCAGCATTTT. Translated: CSASRSGTYQPQHF.